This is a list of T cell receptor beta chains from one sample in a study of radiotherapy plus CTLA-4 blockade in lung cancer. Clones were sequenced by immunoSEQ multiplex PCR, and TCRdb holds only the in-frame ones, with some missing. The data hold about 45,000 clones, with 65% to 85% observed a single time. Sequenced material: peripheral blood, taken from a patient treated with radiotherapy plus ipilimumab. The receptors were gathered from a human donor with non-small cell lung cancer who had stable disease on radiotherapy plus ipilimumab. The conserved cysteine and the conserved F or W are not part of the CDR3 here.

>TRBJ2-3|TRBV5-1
ASSLDGGRTDTQY
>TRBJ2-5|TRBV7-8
ASSLDGRETQY
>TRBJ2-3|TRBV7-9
ASSLDSNTDTQY
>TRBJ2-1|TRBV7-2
ASTQFRSSYNEQF
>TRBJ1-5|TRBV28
ASRPRAGYDQPQH
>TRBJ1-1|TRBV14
ASSQGADTEAF
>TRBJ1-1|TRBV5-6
ASSLDTEAF
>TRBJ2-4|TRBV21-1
ATRTGAKNIQY
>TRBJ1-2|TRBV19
ASTSPALYGYT
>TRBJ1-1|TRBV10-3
AISEPTGTATEAF
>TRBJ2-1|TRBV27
ASRGYSYNEQF
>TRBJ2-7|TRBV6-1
ASSWDRGLYEQY
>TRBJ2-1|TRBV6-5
ASKQFNNEQF
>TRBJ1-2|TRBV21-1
ASTTGDRVYGYT